This TCR beta chain was obtained from a study of glioma-infiltrating T cells after dendritic cell vaccination. Turning to the study itself: The vaccine used monocyte-derived dendritic cells pulsed overnight with autologous tumor lysate.

V was pared by 4 bases and J by 4 bases, with 17 bases between. The V gene's germline CDR1 is SGHAT and CDR2 FQNNGV. The CDR3 is 16 residues long. Overall study results and limits: Survival was not directly related to TCR clonality in these patients.

The primer mix had 60 V beta and 13 J beta primers. Clones were sequenced by immunoSEQ multiplex PCR, and TCRdb holds only the in-frame ones, with some missing. This table holds roughly 88,000 clones, approximately 80% found once. Notes on this clone: Its target is not known.

Indicated time point: after dendritic cell vaccination, including at tumor progression/relapse. V and J are TRBV11-2 and TRBJ2-1; D gene unclear. This clonotype was obtained from a human donor with glioblastoma. Sample: blood, taken after dendritic cell vaccination. CDR3 residues: CASSSYQGATYNEQFF. For the CDR3, the DNA is TGTGCCAGCAGCTCTTACCAAGGAGCTACTTACAATGAGCAGTTCTTC. The variable domain in full, with the rest retrieved from reference TRBV11-2 and TRBJ2-1, is EAGVAQSPRYKIIEKRQSVAFWCNPISGHATLYWYQQILGQGPKLLIQFQNNGVVDDSQLPKDRFSAERLKGVDSTLKIQPAKLEDSAVYLCASSSYQGATYNEQFFGPGTRLTVL.